The 27 T cell receptor beta chains in this list originate from one sample, sequenced in a study of cytomegalovirus exposure and HLA in healthy donors. Vbeta (60) and Jbeta (13) primers were used in the PCR. Measured with immunoSEQ multiplex PCR; TCRdb has only the in-frame clones, and not every one. The table records roughly 180,000 clones, 65% to 85% of them present only once. Sample: PBMCs. The receptors come from a girl under 18 in good health and CMV-seropositive.

The V and J genes are TRBV9 and TRBJ2-5; D is undetermined. Trimming removed 4 bases at V and 1 base at J, with 8 bases between. Germline CDR1 reads SGDLS; CDR2 reads YYNGEE. The CDR3 has 13 amino acids. The CDR3 spells CASSPYTQETQYF. CDR3 in DNA: TGTGCCAGCAGCCCATACACCCAAGAGACCCAGTACTTC.

Details on this clone: The junction departs from the called germline gene at one end, perhaps through a read error. The chain couples TRBV25-1 to TRBJ1-1; 7 bases are shared with TRBD1. There are 14 residues in the CDR3. The germline gives CDR1 MGHDK, CDR2 SYGVNS. The CDR3 reads CASSELDRNTEDFF. DNA of the CDR3: TGTGCCAGCAGTGAGTTGGACAGGAACACTGAAGATTTCTTT.

The genes are TRBV10-3 and TRBJ1-1, with 9 bases matching TRBD1. The CDR3 runs to 13 residues. CDR1 and CDR2 (germline): ENHRY, SYGVKD. The ends lost 4 bases at V and 6 bases at J; junction bases unmatched: 3. The CDR3 nucleotides read TGTGCCATCAGTGGGGGACAGGGCCCTGAAGCTTTCTTT. Translated, it gives CAISGGQGPEAFF.

The chain employs TRBV7-6 and TRBJ1-5; D uncertain. The germline CDR1 and CDR2 sequences are SGHVS and FNYEAQ. There are 16 residues in the CDR3. The V end was cut by 5 bases, the J end by 4 bases, with 18 bases between. CDR3 sequence (DNA): TGTGCCAGCAGCGATTCCCGGCCGGGAAGAAATCAGCCCCAGCATTTT. Its translation is CASSDSRPGRNQPQHF.

The rearrangement joins TRBV15 to TRBJ1-5, with unresolved D. The V end was cut by 4 bases, the J end by 3 bases, with 19 bases between. Germline CDR1 reads LNHNV; CDR2 reads YYDKDF (reference sequence). This CDR3 is 17 amino acids long. This chain's CDR3 is CATSKRRFNGVNQPQHF. In nucleotides, the CDR3 is TGTGCCACCAGCAAGAGGCGTTTTAACGGGGTCAATCAGCCCCAGCATTTT.

The chain is built from TRBV11-2 and TRBJ1-2; D may be TRBD1 (6 bases). The CDR3 consists of 14 residues. Germline CDR1 SGHAT, CDR2 FQNNGV. Deletions cut 0 bases from V and 4 bases from J, with 9 bases between. The CDR3 coding sequence is TGTGCCAGCAGCTTAGATGCAGGGGCCTATGGCTACACCTTC. Amino acid sequence: CASSLDAGAYGYTF.

This sequence joins TRBV7-9 and TRBJ2-7, with D unresolved. Looked up from germline, CDR1 is SEHNR and CDR2 is FQNEAQ (reference sequence). The CDR3 sequence is 12 residues long. V was clipped by 3 bases and J by 3 bases, with 6 bases between them. As DNA, the CDR3 is TGTGCCAGCAGCTTTTCACTCTACGAGCAGTACTTC. Translation: CASSFSLYEQYF.

This clone was detected only once. The chain has TRBV7-6 and TRBJ2-3; 9 bases are shared with TRBD2. Trimming at V came to 3 bases and at J to 0 bases, leaving 4 bases not matched to a gene. In germline, CDR1 is SGHVS, CDR2 FNYEAQ. The CDR3 length is 16 residues. The CDR3 region has the DNA TGTGCCAGCAGCTTTAGCGGGAGAGTGAGCACAGATACGCAGTATTTT. This codes for CASSFSGRVSTDTQYF.

The chain has TRBV6-5 and TRBJ1-3, with D possibly being TRBD1 (5 bases). The CDR3 runs to 14 residues. Per germline, CDR1 MNHEY and CDR2 SVGAGI. V was pared by 0 bases and J by 4 bases, with 7 bases between. CDR3 loop: CASSYSPGGNTIYF. The CDR3 region has the DNA TGTGCCAGCAGTTACTCGCCAGGGGGAAACACCATATATTTT.

A few counts support this clone. This chain connects TRBV6-1 to TRBJ2-3, with D unclear. The length of the CDR3 is 15 residues. V was pared by 2 bases and J by 0 bases, with 9 bases between. Germline V CDR1 and CDR2: MNHNS, SASEGT. CDR3 sequence reads: CASSELRLSTDTQYF. Written as DNA, the CDR3 is TGTGCCAGCAGTGAATTGCGCCTCAGCACAGATACGCAGTATTTT.

J is TRBJ1-2 and V is TRBV4-1, with TRBD1 matching over 8 bases. This CDR3 spans 18 amino acids. Germline assignment: CDR1 MGHRA and CDR2 YSYEKL. Unmatched junction bases numbered 11, after V lost 2 bases and J lost 0 bases. The CDR3 region is CASSQLTQGARTNYGYTF. In DNA form, the CDR3 reads TGCGCCAGCAGCCAACTCACTCAGGGGGCAAGGACTAACTATGGCTACACCTTC.

The gene calls are TRBV21-1 and TRBJ2-7; the table's TRBD2 call for D was not verified on the DNA. TRBV21-1 is flagged as a pseudogene. CDR3 size: 15 residues. CDR3 in amino acids: CASSKEIRDYYEQYF. Written as DNA, the CDR3 is TGTGCCAGCAGCAAAGAGATAAGGGACTACTACGAGCAGTACTTC.

The rearrangement links TRBV6-5 to TRBJ2-7, with 7 bases aligning to TRBD1. The CDR3 is 14 residues long. Germline-derived CDR1 and CDR2 are MNHEY and SVGAGI. Trimming cost V 3 bases and J 0 bases; bases outside gene matches: 2. CDR3 sequence reads: CASSYQGVSYEQYF. In DNA, the CDR3 is TGTGCCAGCAGTTATCAGGGGGTCTCCTACGAGCAGTACTTC.

This clone has a handful of counts. V and J are TRBV27 and TRBJ2-7; 11 bases fit TRBD2. CDR3 length: 15 residues. Trimming at V came to 5 bases and at J to 4 bases, leaving 7 bases not matched to a gene. The V gene's germline CDR1 is MNHEY and CDR2 SMNVEV (reference sequence). For the CDR3, the DNA is TGTGCCAGCAGTGCGACTAGCGGGACGGAATACGAGCAGTACTTC. Protein sequence: CASSATSGTEYEQYF.

As DNA, the CDR3 is TGTGCCAGCAGTTTATCACGGGAATTATGGTACAATGAGCAGTTCTTC. Translated, it gives CASSLSRELWYNEQFF. The V and J genes are TRBV27 and TRBJ2-1; D may be TRBD2 (5 bases). V gave up 0 bases and J gave up 4 bases, with 13 bases separating them. Germline V gene data show CDR1 as MNHEY and CDR2 as SMNVEV (reference sequence). The CDR3 is made up of 16 amino acids.

The chain links TRBV9 to TRBJ1-3; 8 nucleotides match TRBD1. V lost 4 bases and J lost 0; bases outside the gene matches: 6. This CDR3 is built from 16 residues. CDR1 is SGDLS and CDR2 is YYNGEE in the germline V gene. The CDR3 sequence: CASSPGQGSSGNTIYF. In DNA, the CDR3 is TGTGCCAGCAGCCCCGGACAGGGAAGCTCTGGAAACACCATATATTTT.

The genes are TRBV11-3 and TRBJ2-5, with D tentatively TRBD2 (5 bases). The CDR3 extends over 14 amino acids. The V gene lost 1 base and the J gene lost 6 bases, with 12 bases spanning the gap. CDR1 is SGHNT, CDR2 YENEEA, per germline. The chain's CDR3 is CASSLGGDFKTQYF. The CDR3 bases are TGTGCCAGCAGCTTAGGGGGAGACTTTAAGACCCAGTACTTC. Using reference TRBV11-3 and TRBJ2-5 for the parts outside the CDR3, the full variable domain is EAGVVQSPRYKIIEKKQPVAFWCNPISGHNTLYWYLQNLGQGPELLIRYENEEAVDDSQLPKDRFSAERLKGVDSTLKIQPAELGDSAVYLCASSLGGDFKTQYFGPGTRLLVL.

The CDR3 DNA is TGCGCCAGCAGCCGATCGAAGGGGGAATACAATCAGCCCCAGCATTTT. This gives the protein CASSRSKGEYNQPQHF. The V call is TRBV4-1, the J call TRBJ1-5; TRBD1 is a possible D gene (6 bases). This CDR3 contains 16 residues. Looked up from germline, CDR1 is MGHRA and CDR2 is YSYEKL. Trimming left V 4 bases short and J 3 bases short, with 16 bases between.

The chain joins TRBV9 to TRBJ2-2; a weak D match, TRBD1 (6 bases). Trimming shortened V by 5 bases and J by 8 bases, and 16 bases separated the two germline ends. The CDR3 is 14 residues long. CDR1 and CDR2 (germline): SGDLS, YYNGEE. CDR3 protein: CASRRTVPGGELFF. CDR3 sequence (DNA): TGTGCCAGCAGGAGGACAGTGCCTGGGGGGGAGCTGTTTTTT.

J is TRBJ2-3 and V is TRBV11-2; perhaps TRBD1 as D (5 bases). CDR3 length equals 17 residues. Germline V gene lookup returns CDR1 SGHAT and CDR2 FQNNGV. The V end lost 2 bases, the J end lost 0 bases, and 15 bases lay between the germline ends. For the CDR3, the DNA is TGTGCCAGCAGCTTATTACCCAGGGCGACTAGCACAGATACGCAGTATTTT. Its protein is CASSLLPRATSTDTQYF.

This clone was detected once. The chain couples TRBV7-9 to TRBJ2-7, with 9 nucleotides matching TRBD1. CDR1 SEHNR and CDR2 FQNEAQ come from the germline V gene (reference sequence). The CDR3 consists of 16 residues. V lost 4 bases, J lost 4 bases, and 11 bases stayed unmatched. The CDR3 sequence: CASSSPQGQGKYEQYF. The CDR3 DNA follows: TGTGCCAGCAGCTCCCCCCAGGGACAGGGAAAATACGAGCAGTACTTC.

The chain couples TRBV29-1 to TRBJ2-7; 9 bases are a match to TRBD2. CDR3 length: 13 residues. Germline assignment: CDR1 SQVTM and CDR2 ANQGSEA. V was pared by 7 bases and J by 0 bases, with 4 bases of the junction left unmatched. As DNA, the CDR3 is TGCAGCGCCCAGCGGGAGGCCTCCTACGAGCAGTACTTC. Translation gives CSAQREASYEQYF.

This rearrangement joins TRBV30 to TRBJ1-2; TRBD1 aligns across 11 bases. Germline CDR1 GTSNPN, CDR2 SVGIG (reference sequence). The CDR3 contains 14 residues. The junction had 11 bases not matched to a gene; V was cut back by 6 bases and J by 8 bases. CDR3 amino acids: CACSTGQGDKGYTF. In nucleotides, the CDR3 is TGTGCCTGCTCAACGGGACAGGGGGACAAGGGCTACACCTTC.

The chain carries TRBV7-9 and TRBJ2-7; the D gene is possibly TRBD2 (5 bases). The CDR3 sequence is 15 residues long. Germline V lookup: CDR1 SEHNR, CDR2 FQNEAQ (reference sequence). The germline V and J ends were trimmed by 1 base and 0 bases, with 10 bases remaining between them. The CDR3: CASSLGGPLSYEQYF. The CDR3 region has the DNA TGTGCCAGCAGCTTAGGCGGGCCTCTCTCCTACGAGCAGTACTTC.

The chain uses TRBV9 and TRBJ2-7, with 8 bases aligning to TRBD1. The ends lost 0 bases at V and 6 bases at J; junction bases unmatched: 5. Germline loops: CDR1 SGDLS, CDR2 YYNGEE. CDR3 length equals 14 residues. The CDR3 protein is CASSVGGQETEQYF. The DNA of the CDR3 is TGTGCCAGCAGCGTAGGGGGACAGGAGACCGAGCAGTACTTC.

J is TRBJ2-7 and V is TRBV27; 8 bases are shared with TRBD2. The trim removed 3 bases at V and 6 bases at J, leaving 19 bases unmatched. CDR1 is MNHEY, CDR2 SMNVEV, per germline (reference sequence). The CDR3 spans 18 residues. The CDR3 DNA reads as TGTGCCAGCAGTTTTATCGCCTCCCTAGCGGGCTCCCCGGGCGAGCAGTACTTC. This gives the protein CASSFIASLAGSPGEQYF.

This clone was seen a handful of times. CDR3 DNA: TGCGCCAGCAGCCAAGGCCCCGACAGTTACACCGGGGAGCTGTTTTTT. This sequence encodes CASSQGPDSYTGELFF. The gene calls are TRBV4-3 and TRBJ2-2; D perhaps matches TRBD1 (5 bases). The V end was cut by 1 base, the J end by 3 bases, with 12 bases between. The germline V gene has CDR1 LGHNA and CDR2 YSLEER. The CDR3 covers 16 residues.